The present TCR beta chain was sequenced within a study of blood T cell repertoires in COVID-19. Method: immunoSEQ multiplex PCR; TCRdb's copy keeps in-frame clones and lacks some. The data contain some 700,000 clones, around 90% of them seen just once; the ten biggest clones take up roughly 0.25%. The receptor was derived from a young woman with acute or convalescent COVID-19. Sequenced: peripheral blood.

The CDR3: CAIGAGDSPLHF. In DNA form, the CDR3 reads TGTGCCATCGGGGCAGGGGATTCACCCCTCCACTTT. The chain is built from TRBV10-3 and TRBJ1-6, with TRBD1 as a possible D gene (6 bases). Germline-derived CDR1 and CDR2 are ENHRY and SYGVKD. The V end was cut by 8 bases, the J end by 8 bases, with 10 bases between. The CDR3 loop spans 12 amino acids.